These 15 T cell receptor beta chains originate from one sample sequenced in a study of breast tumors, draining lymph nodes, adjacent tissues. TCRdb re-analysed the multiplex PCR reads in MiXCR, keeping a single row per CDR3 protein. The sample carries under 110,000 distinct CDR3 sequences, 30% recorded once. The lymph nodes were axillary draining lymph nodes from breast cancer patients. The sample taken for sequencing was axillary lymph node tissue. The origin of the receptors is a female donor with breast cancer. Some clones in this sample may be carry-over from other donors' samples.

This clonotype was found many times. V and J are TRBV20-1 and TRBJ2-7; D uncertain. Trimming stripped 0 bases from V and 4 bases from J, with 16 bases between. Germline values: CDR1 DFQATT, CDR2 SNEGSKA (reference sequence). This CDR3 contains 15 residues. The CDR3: CSARDLASLQYEQYF. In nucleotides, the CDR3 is TGCAGTGCTAGAGATTTGGCTTCTTTACAATACGAGCAGTACTTC.

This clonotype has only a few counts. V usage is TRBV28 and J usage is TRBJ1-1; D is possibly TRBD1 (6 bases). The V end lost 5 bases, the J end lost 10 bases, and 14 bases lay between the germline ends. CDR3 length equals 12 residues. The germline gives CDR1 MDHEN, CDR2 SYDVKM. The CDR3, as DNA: TGTGCCAGCAGTCGAGGACAGCCGGCAGCTTTCTTT. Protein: CASSRGQPAAFF. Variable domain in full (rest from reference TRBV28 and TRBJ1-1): DVKVTQSSRYLVKRTGEKVFLECVQDMDHENMFWYRQDPGLGLRLIYFSYDVKMKEKGDIPEGYSVSREKKERFSLILESASTNQTSMYLCASSRGQPAAFFGQGTRLTVV.

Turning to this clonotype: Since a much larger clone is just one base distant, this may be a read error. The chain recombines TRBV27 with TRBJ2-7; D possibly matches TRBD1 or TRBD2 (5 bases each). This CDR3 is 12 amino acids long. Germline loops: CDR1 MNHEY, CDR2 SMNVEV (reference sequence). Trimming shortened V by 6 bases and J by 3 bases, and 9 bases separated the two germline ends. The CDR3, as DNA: TGTGCCAGCAGGCGAGGGGACTACGAGCAGTACTTC. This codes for CASRRGDYEQYF.

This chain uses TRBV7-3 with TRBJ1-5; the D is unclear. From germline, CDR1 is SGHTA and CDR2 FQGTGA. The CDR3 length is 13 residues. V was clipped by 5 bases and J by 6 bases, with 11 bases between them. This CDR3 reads CASSLQEGQPQHF. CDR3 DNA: TGTGCCAGCAGCCTTCAGGAGGGTCAGCCCCAGCATTTT.

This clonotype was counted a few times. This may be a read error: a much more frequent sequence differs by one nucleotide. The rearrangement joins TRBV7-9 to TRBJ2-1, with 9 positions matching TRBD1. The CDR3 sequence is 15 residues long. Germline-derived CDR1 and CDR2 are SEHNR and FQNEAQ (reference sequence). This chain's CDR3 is CASSPRDRAYNEQLF. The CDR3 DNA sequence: TGTGCCAGCAGCCCCCGGGACAGGGCCTACAATGAGCAGCTCTTC.

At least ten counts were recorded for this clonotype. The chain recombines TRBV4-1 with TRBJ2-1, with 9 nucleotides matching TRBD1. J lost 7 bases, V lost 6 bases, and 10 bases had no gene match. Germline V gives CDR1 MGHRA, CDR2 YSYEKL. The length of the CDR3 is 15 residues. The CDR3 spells CASSLGTGWANEQFF. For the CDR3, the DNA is TGCGCCAGCAGTCTCGGGACAGGGTGGGCAAATGAGCAGTTCTTC.

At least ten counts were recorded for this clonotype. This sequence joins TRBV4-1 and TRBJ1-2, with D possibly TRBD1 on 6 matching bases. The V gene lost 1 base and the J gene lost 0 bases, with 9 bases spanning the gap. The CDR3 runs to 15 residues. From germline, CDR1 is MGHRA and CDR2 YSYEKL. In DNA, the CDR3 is TGCGCCAGCAGCCAAGGTCCAGGGGCTAACTATGGCTACACCTTC. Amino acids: CASSQGPGANYGYTF.

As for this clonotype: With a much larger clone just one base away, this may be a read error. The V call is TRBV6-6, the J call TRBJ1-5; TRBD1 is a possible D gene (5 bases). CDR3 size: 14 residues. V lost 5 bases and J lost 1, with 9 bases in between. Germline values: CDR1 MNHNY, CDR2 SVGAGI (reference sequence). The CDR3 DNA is TGTGCCAGCAGTCACGAGGGGAGCAATCAGCCCCAGCATTTT. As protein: CASSHEGSNQPQHF.

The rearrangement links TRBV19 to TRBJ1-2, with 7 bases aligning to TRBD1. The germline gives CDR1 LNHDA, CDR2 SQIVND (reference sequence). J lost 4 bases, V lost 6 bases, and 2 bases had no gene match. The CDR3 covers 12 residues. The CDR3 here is CASRGQSYGYTF. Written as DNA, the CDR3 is TGTGCCAGTAGGGGACAGAGCTATGGCTACACCTTC.

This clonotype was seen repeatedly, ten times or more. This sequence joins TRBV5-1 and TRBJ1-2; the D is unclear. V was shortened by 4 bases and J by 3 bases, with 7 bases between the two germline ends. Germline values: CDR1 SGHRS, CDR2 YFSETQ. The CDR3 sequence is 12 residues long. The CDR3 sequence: CASSTGYYGYTF. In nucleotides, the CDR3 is TGCGCCAGCAGCACCGGCTACTATGGCTACACCTTC.

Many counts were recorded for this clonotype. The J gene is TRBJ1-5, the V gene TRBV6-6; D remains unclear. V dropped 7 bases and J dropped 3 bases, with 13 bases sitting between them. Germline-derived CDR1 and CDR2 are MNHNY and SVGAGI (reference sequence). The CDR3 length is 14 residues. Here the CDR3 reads CASKGTQNNQPQHF. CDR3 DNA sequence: TGTGCCAGCAAGGGAACGCAGAACAATCAGCCCCAGCATTTT.

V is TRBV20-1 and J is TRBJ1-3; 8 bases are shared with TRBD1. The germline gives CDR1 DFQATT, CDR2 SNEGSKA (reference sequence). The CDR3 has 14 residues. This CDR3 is CRYTTGGSGNTIYF. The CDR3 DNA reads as TGCAGGTATACTACAGGGGGCTCTGGAAACACCATATATTTT.

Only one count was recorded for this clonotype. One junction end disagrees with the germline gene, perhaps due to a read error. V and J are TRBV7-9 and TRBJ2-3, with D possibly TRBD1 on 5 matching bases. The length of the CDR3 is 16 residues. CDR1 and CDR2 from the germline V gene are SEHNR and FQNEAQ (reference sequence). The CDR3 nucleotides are TGCGCCAGCAGCTCGGAAGGACATGAATGCACAGATACGCAGTGTTTT. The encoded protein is CASSSEGHECTDTQCF. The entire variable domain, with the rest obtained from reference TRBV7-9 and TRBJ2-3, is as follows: DTGVSQNPRHKITKRGQNVTFRCDPISEHNRLYWYRQTLGQGPEFLTYFQNEAQLEKSRLLSDRFSAERPKGSFSTLEIQRTEQGDSAMYLCASSSEGHECTDTQCFGPGTRLTVL.

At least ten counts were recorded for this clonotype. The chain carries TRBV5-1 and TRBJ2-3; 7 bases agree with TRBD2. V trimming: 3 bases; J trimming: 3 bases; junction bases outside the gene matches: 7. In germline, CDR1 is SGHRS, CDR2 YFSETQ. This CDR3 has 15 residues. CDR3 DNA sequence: TGCGCCAGCAGCTGGGAGGGAGGGCCTACAGATACGCAGTATTTT. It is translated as CASSWEGGPTDTQYF.

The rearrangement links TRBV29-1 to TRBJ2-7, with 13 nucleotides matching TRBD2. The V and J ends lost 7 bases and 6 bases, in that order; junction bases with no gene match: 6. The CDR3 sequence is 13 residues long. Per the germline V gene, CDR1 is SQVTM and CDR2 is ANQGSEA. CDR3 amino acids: CSGGTSGKGEQYF. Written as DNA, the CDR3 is TGCAGCGGGGGGACTAGCGGGAAGGGCGAGCAGTACTTC.